The 21 T cell receptor beta chains presented below share a single source sample, sequenced in a study of T cells in Graves' hyperthyroidism and ophthalmopathy. Template material for amplifying TCR beta CDR3 regions consisted of RNA transcripts. The TCR CDR3 was amplified in a first-round RT-PCR using the HTBI primer set. Each CDR3 protein is one row after TCRdb ran MiXCR on the multiplex PCR reads. The top ten hold roughly 29% of the sample, which has about half a million distinct CDR3 sequences, about 16% seen once. The sequenced material came from blood. The receptors come from a woman aged 25 to 39 with Graves' ophthalmopathy.

This clonotype was seen more than once but under ten times. The chain carries TRBV27 and TRBJ2-7; D call uncertain. The CDR3 has 11 residues. The germline V gene encodes CDR1 MNHEY and CDR2 SMNVEV (reference sequence). V shed 6 bases and J shed 5 bases, with 8 bases lying between them. The CDR3 DNA sequence: TGTGCCAGCAGGCTCGGTCACGAGCAGTACTTC. Residues: CASRLGHEQYF.

Only a few counts were recorded for this clonotype. This sequence joins TRBV19 and TRBJ2-7, with 14 bases aligning to TRBD2. The length of the CDR3 is 16 residues. Germline assignment: CDR1 LNHDA and CDR2 SQIVND (reference sequence). The V and J ends lost 1 base and 3 bases, in that order; junction bases with no gene match: 2. Written as DNA, the CDR3 is TGTGCCAGTAGTATAGTCGGGACTAGCGGGAGCTACGAGCAGTACTTC. Amino acids: CASSIVGTSGSYEQYF.

In regard to this clonotype: This clone may be a read error of a much larger clone one base away. The chain employs TRBV29-1 and TRBJ2-5; D is uncertain. Trimming shortened V by 4 bases and J by 1 base, and 16 bases separated the two germline ends. This CDR3 comprises 15 residues. Per the germline V gene, CDR1 is SQVTM and CDR2 is ANQGSEA. CDR3 sequence (DNA): TGCAGCGTTGTAGCAGGCCTTCCACTCCAAGAGACCCAGTACTTC. Translated: CSVVAGLPLQETQYF.

This clonotype has at least ten counts. V is TRBV28 and J is TRBJ1-1, with TRBD1 as a possible D gene (5 bases). V lost 5 bases and J lost 4, with 14 bases in between. Germline V gives CDR1 MDHEN, CDR2 SYDVKM. CDR3 size: 14 residues. The CDR3 protein is CASSHRRQGTEAFF. The DNA for the CDR3 is TGTGCCAGCAGTCACCGGCGGCAGGGCACTGAAGCTTTCTTT.

This clonotype was counted a few times. This rearrangement joins TRBV7-9 to TRBJ1-1; D remains ambiguous. The CDR3 length is 15 residues. Germline V gene sequence: CDR1 SEHNR, CDR2 FQNEAQ (reference sequence). Trimming cost V 2 bases and J 3 bases, with 13 bases left between them. The CDR3 loop is CASSLTAPRDTEAFF. The CDR3 DNA reads TGTGCCAGCAGCTTAACAGCCCCGAGGGACACTGAAGCTTTCTTT.

Written as DNA, the CDR3 is TGCGCCAGCAGCCAAGATCTGGCGGAAGGACAGTTCAATCAGCCCCAGCATTTT. Its protein is CASSQDLAEGQFNQPQHF. This chain connects TRBV4-3 to TRBJ1-5; weak D call: TRBD1 (6 bases). Germline values: CDR1 LGHNA, CDR2 YSLEER. Trimming pared 0 bases from V and 3 bases from J, leaving 18 bases between. The CDR3 consists of 18 residues.

This chain joins TRBV29-1 and TRBJ2-3; D gene unclear. The CDR3 is made up of 12 amino acids. Germline V gene sequence: CDR1 SQVTM, CDR2 ANQGSEA. V was clipped by 6 bases and J by 4 bases, with 11 bases between them. Here the CDR3 reads CSVVRTSDTQYF. CDR3 DNA sequence: TGCAGCGTGGTCCGGACCTCAGATACGCAGTATTTT.

This clonotype was observed at least ten times. The V call is TRBV28, the J call TRBJ1-5, with 10 bases lining up with TRBD1. This CDR3 region has 16 residues. Germline lookup yields CDR1 MDHEN and CDR2 SYDVKM. The V and J ends lost 3 bases and 3 bases, in that order; junction bases with no gene match: 5. CDR3 loop: CASSLATGGYNQPQHF. DNA for the CDR3: TGTGCCAGCAGTTTGGCGACAGGGGGCTACAATCAGCCCCAGCATTTT. Supplemented by reference TRBV28 and TRBJ1-5, the full variable domain reads DVKVTQSSRYLVKRTGEKVFLECVQDMDHENMFWYRQDPGLGLRLIYFSYDVKMKEKGDIPEGYSVSREKKERFSLILESASTNQTSMYLCASSLATGGYNQPQHFGDGTRLSIL.

This clonotype was recorded many times. The chain couples TRBV5-5 to TRBJ2-7; 9 bases agree with TRBD1. V shed 2 bases, J shed 4 bases, and the junction held 4 bases outside the gene matches. This CDR3 spans 14 amino acids. Germline CDR1 and CDR2: SGHKS and YYEKEE (reference sequence). CDR3 coding DNA: TGTGCCAGCAGCTTCGGACAGGGGTGTTACGAGCAGTACTTC. It codes for CASSFGQGCYEQYF. The variable domain in full, completed from reference TRBV5-5 and TRBJ2-7, reads DAGVTQSPTHLIKTRGQQVTLRCSPISGHKSVSWYQQVLGQGPQFIFQYYEKEERGRGNFPDRFSARQFPNYSSELNVNALLLGDSALYLCASSFGQGCYEQYFGPGTRLTVT.

This clonotype was seen many times. V is TRBV7-2 and J is TRBJ2-5, with TRBD1 matching over 10 bases. Germline CDR1 SGHTA, CDR2 FQGNSA. This CDR3 is built from 14 residues. V dropped 5 bases and J dropped 6; count of bases not matched to a gene: 6. CDR3 region: CASSAGQGRQTQYF. CDR3 nucleotides: TGTGCCAGCAGCGCGGGACAGGGGCGTCAGACCCAGTACTTC.

This clonotype was seen a handful of times. V is TRBV7-2 and J is TRBJ2-1; unclear D gene. V dropped 4 bases and J dropped 2 bases, with 18 bases sitting between them. The CDR3 length is 17 residues. CDR1 and CDR2 (germline): SGHTA, FQGNSA. The CDR3 DNA follows: TGTGCCAGCAGCTCTAGGCGTCCGTGGCGCCCCTACAATGAGCAGTTCTTC. As protein: CASSSRRPWRPYNEQFF.

The sample holds many counts of this clonotype. The V gene is TRBV12-5, the J gene TRBJ1-2; D is possibly TRBD1 (5 bases). Germline lookup yields CDR1 LGHNT and CDR2 FRNRAP. V lost 3 bases and J lost 8, with 13 bases in between. CDR3 length: 13 residues. The CDR3 region is CASGFRRGRGYTF. DNA of the CDR3: TGTGCTAGTGGTTTTAGGAGGGGTCGCGGCTACACCTTC.

This clonotype showed up just a few times. The chain employs TRBV11-2 and TRBJ1-3; D gene ambiguous. The CDR3 runs to 17 residues. Trimming cost V 2 bases and J 0 bases, with 14 bases left between them. The germline V gene encodes CDR1 SGHAT and CDR2 FQNNGV. The CDR3 region has the DNA TGTGCCAGCAGCTTATTTTCCTCTAGCTACTCTGGAAACACCATATATTTT. Residues: CASSLFSSSYSGNTIYF.

Many counts were recorded for this clonotype. The CDR3 loop is CASRPNSGSLLIGDTQYF. The CDR3 region has the DNA TGTGCCAGCAGACCAAATAGCGGGAGTCTTCTAATCGGAGATACGCAGTATTTT. The genes are TRBV11-2 and TRBJ2-3; 9 bases map to TRBD2. V lost 6 bases to trimming and J lost 5 bases; unmatched junction nucleotides: 18. Germline V CDR1 and CDR2: SGHAT, FQNNGV. This CDR3 region has 18 residues.

V usage is TRBV7-3 and J usage is TRBJ1-1; unclear D gene. In germline, CDR1 is SGHTA, CDR2 FQGTGA. The V and J ends lost 2 bases and 7 bases respectively, with 11 bases between them. CDR3 size: 13 residues. CDR3 DNA: TGTGCCAGCAGCTTAGAGGGATTAAGTGAAGCTTTCTTT. Translated: CASSLEGLSEAFF.

CDR3: CASSPGTGDTGELFF. DNA for the CDR3: TGTGCCAGCTCTCCTGGGACAGGCGACACCGGGGAGCTGTTTTTT. The rearrangement joins TRBV18 to TRBJ2-2; 8 nucleotides line up with TRBD1. CDR1 and CDR2 (germline): KGHSH, LQKENI. CDR3 length: 15 amino acids. Trimming removed 6 bases from V and 3 bases from J; junction bases left unmatched: 6.

This clonotype occurred many times. V is TRBV11-2 and J is TRBJ2-5, with D possibly matching TRBD1 (6 bases). This CDR3 has 12 amino acids. Germline CDR1 is SGHAT and CDR2 is FQNNGV. V dropped 7 bases and J dropped 5 bases, with 11 bases sitting between them. DNA of the CDR3: TGTGCCAGCACCTGGGGGCAGGAGACCCAGTACTTC. Its protein product is CASTWGQETQYF.

This clonotype has only one observation. This chain joins TRBV6-2 or TRBV6-3 and TRBJ2-7, with TRBD2 as a possible D gene (6 bases). The CDR3 spans 16 residues. Between the trimmed V and J ends, which lost 8 bases and 0 bases, there was a span of 20 bases. The germline CDR1 and CDR2 sequences are MNHEY and SVGEGT. DNA for the CDR3: TGTGCCAGCGGTGAAGGAGGGACTCCCGACTCCTACGAGCAGTACTTC. Encoded protein: CASGEGGTPDSYEQYF.

V usage is TRBV7-6 and J usage is TRBJ2-7, with TRBD2 matching 9 bases. V lost 1 base to trimming and J lost 3 bases; unmatched junction nucleotides: 22. The germline V gene encodes CDR1 SGHVS and CDR2 FNYEAQ. This CDR3 contains 21 residues. The CDR3 spells CASSLDPGIPETSGTNYEQYF. CDR3 bases: TGTGCCAGCAGCTTAGATCCGGGAATCCCGGAGACTAGCGGAACTAACTACGAGCAGTACTTC.

The sample holds many counts of this clonotype. This rearrangement joins TRBV9 to TRBJ2-7; 13 nucleotides match TRBD2. The CDR3 has 17 residues. The germline V gene has CDR1 SGDLS and CDR2 YYNGEE. The J segment lost 7 bases and the V segment lost 1 base, leaving 11 bases of the junction unmatched. CDR3 coding DNA: TGTGCCAGCAGCGTACAGGCACTAGCGGGAGGGCCAGATGAGCAGTACTTC. Protein product: CASSVQALAGGPDEQYF.

The chain links TRBV5-5 to TRBJ1-5; 9 positions agree with TRBD1. V lost 4 bases, J lost 3 bases, and 5 bases stayed unmatched. CDR1 and CDR2 (germline): SGHKS, YYEKEE (reference sequence). The CDR3 is 15 amino acids. The CDR3 coding sequence is TGTGCCAGCAGCACATGGACAGGGGTCAATCAGCCCCAGCATTTT. Amino acid sequence: CASSTWTGVNQPQHF. The full variable domain, with the rest looked up from reference TRBV5-5 and TRBJ1-5, is DAGVTQSPTHLIKTRGQQVTLRCSPISGHKSVSWYQQVLGQGPQFIFQYYEKEERGRGNFPDRFSARQFPNYSSELNVNALLLGDSALYLCASSTWTGVNQPQHFGDGTRLSIL.